Presented here are 29 T cell receptor beta chains from one specimen sequenced in a study of early T cells in non-severe SARS-CoV-2 infection. TCRdb re-called the 5' RACE reads through MiXCR, storing one row per CDR3 protein. The profile shows more than 60,000 distinct CDR3 sequences, approximately 13% of them singletons. Sequenced sample: whole blood. These receptors came from an adult who was a healthcare worker with PCR-confirmed SARS-CoV-2 infection or an uninfected control (not recorded which).

This clonotype was seen more than once but under ten times. The chain employs TRBV7-9 and TRBJ1-1; 9 bases fit TRBD1. The CDR3 has 16 residues. CDR1 and CDR2 (germline): SEHNR, FQNEAQ (reference sequence). V shed 2 bases and J 0 bases; nucleotides not matched to a gene: 4. CDR3 in DNA: TGTGCCAGCAGCTTACTACAGGGGGCAATGAACACTGAAGCTTTCTTT. This gives the protein CASSLLQGAMNTEAFF.

The chain carries TRBV9 and TRBJ2-2, with D perhaps TRBD2 (6 bases). The CDR3 runs to 15 residues. Germline loops: CDR1 SGDLS, CDR2 YYNGEE. V was clipped by 6 bases and J by 0 bases, with 12 bases between them. The CDR3 is CASKTGTSNTGELFF. CDR3 sequence (DNA): TGTGCCAGCAAGACCGGGACTTCGAACACCGGGGAGCTGTTTTTT.

This clonotype has a count of ten or more. This chain joins TRBV7-2 and TRBJ2-3; D call uncertain. There are 14 residues in the CDR3. V gave up 0 bases and J gave up 2 bases, with 6 bases separating them. Germline loops: CDR1 SGHTA, CDR2 FQGNSA. CDR3 nucleotides: TGTGCCAGCAGCTTAGCGGGTCACACAGATACGCAGTATTTT. The encoded protein is CASSLAGHTDTQYF.

V usage is TRBV9 and J usage is TRBJ2-7; maybe TRBD1 (5 bases). This CDR3 has 15 amino acids. The V end lost 0 bases, the J end lost 0 bases, and 10 bases lay between the germline ends. Germline V gives CDR1 SGDLS, CDR2 YYNGEE. The CDR3 DNA follows: TGTGCCAGCAGCGTAGAAGGGGATAGCTCCTACGAGCAGTACTTC. Translated: CASSVEGDSSYEQYF. Using reference TRBV9 and TRBJ2-7 for the parts outside the CDR3, the full variable domain is DSGVTQTPKHLITATGQRVTLRCSPRSGDLSVYWYQQSLDQGLQFLIQYYNGEERAKGNILERFSAQQFPDLHSELNLSSLELGDSALYFCASSVEGDSSYEQYFGPGTRLTVT.

This clonotype was seen a handful of times. The chain recombines TRBV2 with TRBJ1-4, with TRBD1 matching over 7 bases. The CDR3 is made up of 15 amino acids. V lost 6 bases to trimming and J lost 8 bases; unmatched junction nucleotides: 12. Germline V lookup: CDR1 SNHLY, CDR2 FYNNEI. The CDR3 reads CASRGQANPGEKLFF. The CDR3 bases are TGTGCCAGCAGAGGACAGGCCAACCCGGGGGAAAAACTGTTTTTT.

This clonotype was recorded a few times. The chain is built from TRBV6-5 and TRBJ2-7; 12 nucleotides agree with TRBD1. The CDR3 spans 16 residues. V dropped 2 bases and J dropped 6; count of bases not matched to a gene: 8. The V gene's germline CDR1 is MNHEY and CDR2 SVGAGI. The CDR3 DNA reads as TGTGCCAGCAGTTACGAAGGGGGACAGGGGGCGTCCGAGCAGTACTTC. This gives the protein CASSYEGGQGASEQYF.

The J gene is TRBJ2-1, the V gene TRBV20-1, with 8 bases that match TRBD2. CDR3 length: 17 amino acids. With 0 bases clipped from V and 8 bases from J, the junction kept 15 bases outside the gene matches. Germline V gives CDR1 DFQATT, CDR2 SNEGSKA (reference sequence). The CDR3 loop reads CSARDWRAGGDPYEQFF. The DNA for the CDR3 is TGCAGTGCTAGAGATTGGAGGGCGGGGGGAGATCCGTATGAGCAGTTCTTC.

The genes are TRBV10-1 and TRBJ2-7, with 7 bases identical to TRBD1. The CDR3 runs to 13 residues. Germline V gene data show CDR1 as WNHNN and CDR2 as SYGVQD (reference sequence). The junction had 5 bases not matched to a gene; V was cut back by 5 bases and J by 4 bases. The CDR3 DNA follows: TGCGCCAGCAGTCAAAGACAGGGTTACGAGCAGTACTTC. Amino acids: CASSQRQGYEQYF.

The gene calls are TRBV2 and TRBJ2-7; D uncertain. V lost 3 bases to trimming and J lost 3 bases, with 9 bases between them. The CDR3 loop spans 13 amino acids. The germline CDR1 and CDR2 sequences are SNHLY and FYNNEI. The CDR3: CASSEVSSYEQYF. The CDR3 coding sequence is TGTGCCAGCAGTGAGGTCAGCAGCTACGAGCAGTACTTC.

This chain uses TRBV28 with TRBJ2-7; D unclear. Trimming removed 6 bases at V and 3 bases at J, with 6 bases between. The CDR3 is made up of 11 amino acids. Germline loops: CDR1 MDHEN, CDR2 SYDVKM. DNA for the CDR3: TGTGCCAGCAGCCGTATCTACGAGCAGTACTTC. As protein: CASSRIYEQYF.

This clonotype was detected only a few times. V and J are TRBV30 and TRBJ1-2; D uncertain. This CDR3 is 12 amino acids long. The V gene lost 2 bases and the J gene lost 4 bases, with 8 bases spanning the gap. Germline CDR1 and CDR2: GTSNPN and SVGIG (reference sequence). DNA for the CDR3: TGTGCCTGGAGTAAACAATTCTATGGCTACACCTTC. This translates into CAWSKQFYGYTF.

This clonotype was seen a few times. The chain links TRBV27 to TRBJ2-7; perhaps TRBD2 as D (6 bases). V was clipped by 4 bases and J by 0 bases, with 13 bases between them. From germline, CDR1 is MNHEY and CDR2 SMNVEV (reference sequence). This CDR3 has 15 residues. The CDR3 coding sequence is TGTGCCAGCAGTTACCGAAGCGGGCTCTCCTACGAGCAGTACTTC. It yields the protein CASSYRSGLSYEQYF.

J is TRBJ1-1 and V is TRBV27; 8 bases fit TRBD1. There are 14 residues in the CDR3. V lost 6 bases, J lost 6 bases, and 9 bases stayed unmatched. Germline values: CDR1 MNHEY, CDR2 SMNVEV (reference sequence). CDR3 loop: CASRLDRVQAEAFF. The DNA of the CDR3 is TGTGCCAGCAGACTGGACAGGGTACAGGCTGAAGCTTTCTTT.

The chain employs TRBV12-3 or TRBV12-4 and TRBJ2-3, with unresolved D. With 6 bases removed from V and 6 bases from J, the gap between germline ends came to 4 bases. The length of the CDR3 is 10 residues. CDR3 protein: CASRGDTQYF. CDR3 sequence (DNA): TGTGCCAGCAGGGGGGATACGCAGTATTTT.

This clonotype was picked up many times. The chain combines TRBV6-6 with TRBJ1-1; D remains ambiguous. Germline V gene sequence: CDR1 MNHNY, CDR2 SVGAGI (reference sequence). The CDR3 has 14 residues. Trimming left V 0 bases short and J 5 bases short, with 10 bases between. The CDR3 nucleotides read TGTGCCAGCAGTTACTCTAGGGAAGGGACTGAAGCTTTCTTT. It is translated as CASSYSREGTEAFF.

This clonotype appeared a few times. The chain employs TRBV7-8 and TRBJ1-5; D unresolved. V lost 7 bases and J lost 0, with 16 bases in between. The germline V gene encodes CDR1 SGHVS and CDR2 FQNEAQ. The length of the CDR3 is 16 residues. The CDR3 reads CASTSSPGASNQPQHF. Written as DNA, the CDR3 is TGTGCCAGCACTTCATCGCCGGGAGCTAGCAATCAGCCCCAGCATTTT.

This clonotype was detected many times. V usage is TRBV2 and J usage is TRBJ1-3, with 7 bases lining up with TRBD1. V lost 7 bases, J lost 2 bases, and 5 bases stayed unmatched. The CDR3 consists of 14 residues. Per the germline V gene, CDR1 is SNHLY and CDR2 is FYNNEI. CDR3 sequence (DNA): TGTGCCAGCAAGGGACAGATAGCTGGAAACACCATATATTTT. It codes for CASKGQIAGNTIYF.

This clonotype was seen repeatedly, ten times or more. CDR3 in amino acids: CASSSPATPETQYF. The CDR3 DNA sequence: TGTGCCAGCAGCTCCCCCGCTACCCCAGAGACCCAGTACTTC. The chain recombines TRBV7-3 with TRBJ2-5; no reliable D call. The CDR3 contains 14 residues. Germline-derived CDR1 and CDR2 are SGHTA and FQGTGA. Trimming cost V 4 bases and J 4 bases, with 13 bases left between them. Full variable domain (outside the CDR3, taken from reference TRBV7-3 and TRBJ2-5): GAGVSQTPSNKVTEKGKYVELRCDPISGHTALYWYRQSLGQGPEFLIYFQGTGAADDSGLPNDRFFAVRPEGSVSTLKIQRTERGDSAVYLCASSSPATPETQYFGPGTRLLVL.

V gene TRBV20-1 combines with J gene TRBJ2-3, with a possible D match to TRBD2 (7 bases). The germline CDR1 and CDR2 sequences are DFQATT and SNEGSKA (reference sequence). This CDR3 is built from 15 residues. V was clipped by 4 bases and J by 5 bases, with 19 bases between them. The CDR3 bases are TGCAGTGCTACAGGAGGGGGGGGAGACTTAGATACGCAGTATTTT. Residues: CSATGGGGDLDTQYF.

This chain uses TRBV3-1 with TRBJ1-1; D not certain. The CDR3 spans 14 residues. Germline values: CDR1 LGHDT, CDR2 YNNKEL (reference sequence). V was pared by 2 bases and J by 5 bases, with 12 bases between. The CDR3 region has the DNA TGTGCCAGCAGCCAAACCCCCAGTCGGACTGAAGCTTTCTTT. As protein: CASSQTPSRTEAFF. Supplemented by reference TRBV3-1 and TRBJ1-1, the full variable domain reads DTAVSQTPKYLVTQMGNDKSIKCEQNLGHDTMYWYKQDSKKFLKIMFSYNNKELIINETVPNRFSPKSPDKAHLNLHINSLELGDSAVYFCASSQTPSRTEAFFGQGTRLTVV.

This clonotype was recorded many times. The chain carries TRBV27 and TRBJ2-7; possible D gene TRBD2, 5 bases. The CDR3 extends over 13 amino acids. Germline V gene data show CDR1 as MNHEY and CDR2 as SMNVEV (reference sequence). Trimming pared 8 bases from V and 0 bases from J, leaving 11 bases between. In DNA form, the CDR3 reads TGTGCCAGCGTCGGGGAGCCCTCCTACGAGCAGTACTTC. The encoded protein is CASVGEPSYEQYF.

The chain links TRBV3-1 to TRBJ1-2; perhaps TRBD1 as D (5 bases). Germline V gene lookup returns CDR1 LGHDT and CDR2 YNNKEL (reference sequence). The CDR3 covers 15 residues. The ends were cut back, 5 bases at V and 0 bases at J, with 13 bases in the middle. Here the CDR3 DNA reads TGTGCCAGCAGCTACCGGGGCCGGGCTAACTATGGCTACACCTTC. It encodes CASSYRGRANYGYTF.

The chain carries TRBV4-1 and TRBJ2-2; D possibly corresponds to TRBD2 (6 bases). This CDR3 is built from 14 residues. CDR1 and CDR2 (germline): MGHRA, YSYEKL. Trimming pared 0 bases from V and 6 bases from J, leaving 8 bases between. The CDR3 DNA sequence: TGCGCCAGCAGCCAAGAGGAGGGCCCCGGGGAGCTGTTTTTT. Amino acid sequence: CASSQEEGPGELFF.

The sample holds many counts of this clonotype. This rearrangement joins TRBV11-2 to TRBJ2-3; 10 bases line up with TRBD2. CDR1 is SGHAT and CDR2 is FQNNGV in the germline V gene. V lost 2 bases and J lost 1; bases outside the gene matches: 0. The CDR3 sequence is 15 residues long. CDR3 nucleotide sequence: TGTGCCAGCAGCTTACTAGCGGGGGGCACAGATACGCAGTATTTT. This gives the protein CASSLLAGGTDTQYF.

This clonotype came up a few times. This chain uses TRBV30 with TRBJ1-1; no definite D call. The CDR3 is 14 amino acids. Germline V CDR1 and CDR2: GTSNPN, SVGIG (reference sequence). V was pared by 4 bases and J by 0 bases, with 12 bases between. CDR3: CAWNSAFMNTEAFF. CDR3 coding DNA: TGTGCCTGGAATTCGGCTTTCATGAACACTGAAGCTTTCTTT.

In its sample, this clonotype was seen many times. One end of the junction fails to match germline, which may point to a read error. The chain combines TRBV7-7 with TRBJ2-2; unclear D gene. Germline CDR1 is SSHAT and CDR2 is FNYEAQ (reference sequence). The CDR3 totals 12 residues. The DNA for the CDR3 is TGTGCTAGCAGCCCGGACACCGGGGAGCTGTTTTTT. It translates to CASSPDTGELFF.

In its sample, this clonotype was seen a few times. The J gene is TRBJ2-1, the V gene TRBV6-5; 10 nucleotides agree with TRBD2. The CDR3 has 14 residues. The junction had 6 bases not matched to a gene; V was cut back by 0 bases and J by 13 bases. Per the germline V gene, CDR1 is MNHEY and CDR2 is SVGAGI. The CDR3 reads CASSYSMLAGVQFF. As DNA, the CDR3 is TGTGCCAGCAGTTACTCGATGCTAGCGGGAGTCCAGTTCTTC.

This clonotype was counted only a few times. V and J are TRBV6-6 and TRBJ2-2; 10 nucleotides agree with TRBD2. The CDR3 is made up of 15 amino acids. After removal of 6 bases from V and 3 bases from J, the junction contained 4 bases not matched to a gene. CDR1 is MNHNY and CDR2 is SVGAGI in the germline V gene (reference sequence). The CDR3 coding sequence is TGTGCCAGCAGCGGGACTAGCGCTCACACCGGGGAGCTGTTTTTT. Protein sequence: CASSGTSAHTGELFF.

This chain links TRBV7-3 with TRBJ2-6; D call uncertain. There are 14 residues in the CDR3. The V and J ends lost 5 bases and 4 bases respectively, with 9 bases between them. Germline V gene sequence: CDR1 SGHTA, CDR2 FQGTGA. CDR3 DNA sequence: TGTGCCAGCAGCCCCACCAACGGGGCCAACGTCCTGACTTTC. It specifies CASSPTNGANVLTF.